The 22 T cell receptor beta chains presented below share a single source sample, sequenced in a study of T cells in Graves' hyperthyroidism and ophthalmopathy (dated by TCRdb to between 2018 and 2021). The library was built by means of multiplex PCR. Sequencing instrument: Illumina HiSeq 2000. The TCR beta CDR3 regions were amplified from the RNA transcripts. For the first round of RT-PCR on the TCR CDR3, the HTBI primer set was used together with the Qiagen OneStep RT-PCR kit. The raw public reads went through TCRdb reprocessing: fastp at Q25, MiXCR clone calling, in-frame beta chains kept. Each record represents a unique CDR3 protein, reported with the most common genes and DNA among its rows. In this sample the table shows hundreds of thousands of distinct CDR3 sequences, about 20% of which occur a single time. The ten largest clones take up approximately 50% of the sample. The sample taken for sequencing was blood. The receptors shown here come from a man aged 35-49 years with Graves' ophthalmopathy.

There are many counts of this clonotype. The V and J genes are TRBV5-1 and TRBJ2-7; 9 bases fit TRBD1. V lost 7 bases, J lost 3 bases, and 8 bases stayed unmatched. CDR3 size: 14 residues. CDR1 is SGHRS, CDR2 YFSETQ, per germline. CDR3 sequence reads: CASATGGAGYEQYF. CDR3 in DNA: TGCGCCAGCGCTACAGGGGGCGCAGGCTACGAGCAGTACTTC.

This clonotype has only a few counts. This rearrangement joins TRBV28 to TRBJ1-6; D is possibly TRBD1 (5 bases). CDR3 size: 14 residues. In germline, CDR1 is MDHEN, CDR2 SYDVKM. Trimming shortened V by 6 bases and J by 10 bases, and 16 bases separated the two germline ends. The CDR3 is CASSKNRPRSPLHF. DNA for the CDR3: TGTGCCAGCAGCAAAAACAGGCCCCGCTCACCCCTCCACTTT.

This clonotype was seen a handful of times. This chain joins TRBV9 and TRBJ2-1, with 8 bases that match TRBD1. After removal of 5 bases from V and 4 bases from J, the junction contained 8 bases not matched to a gene. Germline V gene lookup returns CDR1 SGDLS and CDR2 YYNGEE. The length of the CDR3 is 15 residues. CDR3 nucleotide sequence: TGTGCCAGCAGTCCTGGACAGGGACTTTACAATGAGCAGTTCTTC. It specifies CASSPGQGLYNEQFF. Full variable domain (missing parts from reference TRBV9 and TRBJ2-1): DSGVTQTPKHLITATGQRVTLRCSPRSGDLSVYWYQQSLDQGLQFLIQYYNGEERAKGNILERFSAQQFPDLHSELNLSSLELGDSALYFCASSPGQGLYNEQFFGPGTRLTVL.

This chain links TRBV4-1 with TRBJ1-1; D is undetermined. Germline CDR1 reads MGHRA; CDR2 reads YSYEKL. V dropped 1 base and J dropped 0 bases, with 15 bases sitting between them. This CDR3 has 17 amino acids. CDR3 residues: CASSQVINPSMNTEAFF. CDR3 DNA sequence: TGCGCCAGCAGCCAAGTCATCAACCCTTCAATGAACACTGAAGCTTTCTTT.

The chain uses TRBV18 and TRBJ2-7, with D perhaps matching TRBD1 (6 bases). Trimming took 3 bases from V and 5 from J, leaving 17 bases between them. This CDR3 spans 15 amino acids. In germline, CDR1 is KGHSH, CDR2 LQKENI. This chain's CDR3 is CASSPTGTPIHEQYF. The CDR3 coding sequence is TGTGCCAGCTCACCTACCGGGACACCTATCCACGAGCAGTACTTC.

In this sample, this clonotype turned up a few times. This chain connects TRBV6-1 to TRBJ2-7, with D hard to call. The CDR3 runs 14 residues. CDR1 MNHNS and CDR2 SASEGT come from the germline V gene. V shed 6 bases and J shed 2 bases, with 14 bases lying between them. CDR3 sequence: CASRVTALPYEQYF. CDR3 coding DNA: TGTGCCAGCAGGGTGACGGCTCTACCCTACGAGCAGTACTTC.

This clonotype was found many times. This chain connects TRBV27 to TRBJ2-7; 9 nucleotides match TRBD1. The CDR3 runs 14 residues. The junction had 6 bases not matched to a gene; V was cut back by 6 bases and J by 3 bases. Germline V gene data show CDR1 as MNHEY and CDR2 as SMNVEV (reference sequence). CDR3 DNA sequence: TGTGCCAGCAGCCAGGACAGGGGTTTCTACGAGCAGTACTTC. Amino acid sequence: CASSQDRGFYEQYF.

The count of this clonotype is one. The chain links TRBV7-2 to TRBJ2-7; 8 bases align to TRBD2. From germline, CDR1 is SGHTA and CDR2 FQGNSA. Trimming cost V 5 bases and J 4 bases; bases outside gene matches: 7. This CDR3 has 14 amino acids. The CDR3 nucleotides read TGTGCCAGCAGCCCGCGGGGGGTCGGGTACGAGCAGTACTTC. Its translation: CASSPRGVGYEQYF.

This clonotype was recorded at least ten times. The rearrangement uses TRBV7-2 and TRBJ1-1; D remains ambiguous. Germline V gene lookup returns CDR1 SGHTA and CDR2 FQGNSA. The CDR3 extends over 11 amino acids. Trimming cost V 4 bases and J 7 bases, with 7 bases left between them. The DNA for the CDR3 is TGTGCCAGCAGCTCATCGATTGAAGCTTTCTTT. Amino acid sequence: CASSSSIEAFF.

The chain has TRBV10-3 and TRBJ2-1, with 9 bases fitting TRBD2. Germline V gives CDR1 ENHRY, CDR2 SYGVKD. V gave up 2 bases and J gave up 4 bases; unmatched junction bases: 3. The CDR3 totals 15 residues. The CDR3 spells CAISEERGAYNEQFF. The CDR3 nucleotides read TGTGCCATCAGTGAGGAGCGGGGGGCTTACAATGAGCAGTTCTTC.

In its sample, this clonotype was seen a few times. This rearrangement joins TRBV12-3 or TRBV12-4 to TRBJ1-5, with 8 bases fitting TRBD1. CDR3 length: 14 residues. Trimming took 4 bases from V and 5 from J; bases not matched to a gene: 4. CDR3 in amino acids: CASSWGQADQPQHF. The CDR3 bases are TGTGCCAGCAGTTGGGGACAGGCGGATCAGCCCCAGCATTTT.

V gene TRBV7-3 combines with J gene TRBJ2-1; D uncertain. Germline CDR1 is SGHTA and CDR2 is FQGTGA. This CDR3 comprises 17 residues. Trimming took 0 bases from V and 0 from J, leaving 12 bases between them. CDR3 sequence (DNA): TGTGCCAGCAGCTTAACGTATTCGGCCTCCTCCTACAATGAGCAGTTCTTC. It is translated as CASSLTYSASSYNEQFF.

This clonotype was seen ten or more times. This chain's CDR3 is CASRPSEGGTIQYF. CDR3 nucleotide sequence: TGTGCCAGCAGGCCCTCGGAGGGGGGGACCATTCAGTACTTC. V gene TRBV11-2 combines with J gene TRBJ2-4, with D tentatively TRBD2 (7 bases). The CDR3 has 14 residues. Deletions cut 6 bases from V and 9 bases from J, with 18 bases between. Germline V gives CDR1 SGHAT, CDR2 FQNNGV.

This clonotype has a handful of counts. The genes are TRBV14 and TRBJ2-1, with D unresolved. This CDR3 contains 13 residues. Trimming stripped 3 bases from V and 7 bases from J, with 10 bases between. Germline values: CDR1 SGHDN, CDR2 FVKESK. The CDR3 protein is CASSHLDENEQFF. The CDR3 nucleotides read TGTGCCAGCAGCCACCTTGACGAGAATGAGCAGTTCTTC.

V usage is TRBV10-3 and J usage is TRBJ2-7, with D hard to call. V lost 0 bases and J lost 4, with 7 bases in between. The CDR3 is made up of 13 amino acids. Germline CDR1 and CDR2: ENHRY and SYGVKD. CDR3 sequence: CAISESTGYEQYF. The CDR3 nucleotides are TGTGCCATCAGTGAGTCGACCGGGTACGAGCAGTACTTC.

This clonotype has ten or more counts. The chain carries TRBV2 and TRBJ2-2; 9 bases align to TRBD1. The CDR3 length is 15 residues. J lost 1 base, V lost 6 bases, and 3 bases had no gene match. Germline CDR1 and CDR2: SNHLY and FYNNEI. The CDR3 region is CASRGQGWNTGELFF. In DNA form, the CDR3 reads TGTGCCAGCAGGGGACAGGGATGGAACACCGGGGAGCTGTTTTTT.

At least ten counts were recorded for this clonotype. The chain couples TRBV7-2 to TRBJ1-2, with D possibly TRBD1 on 6 matching bases. The CDR3 is made up of 15 amino acids. Germline V gene sequence: CDR1 SGHTA, CDR2 FQGNSA. Trimming cost V 3 bases and J 3 bases, with 14 bases left between them. CDR3 residues: CASSFRVQGHYGYTF. In DNA form, the CDR3 reads TGTGCCAGCAGCTTTAGGGTACAGGGACACTATGGCTACACCTTC.

Worth noting for this clonotype: A much bigger clone sits one base away, suggesting this may be a read error. V gene TRBV18 combines with J gene TRBJ1-3, with unresolved D. V gave up 10 bases and J gave up 0 bases, with 10 bases separating them. This CDR3 region has 13 residues. Germline-derived CDR1 and CDR2 are KGHSH and LQKENI. The CDR3, as DNA: TGTGCCATCTCGGCGGACTCTGGAAACACCATATATTTT. This sequence encodes CAISADSGNTIYF. Looking up the rest from reference TRBV18 and TRBJ1-3 gives the full variable domain: NAGVMQNPRHLVRRRGQEARLRCSPMKGHSHVYWYRQLPEEGLKFMVYLQKENIIDESGMPKERFSAEFPKEGPSILRIQQVVRGDSAAYFCAISADSGNTIYFGEGSWLTVV.

This clonotype was found many times. One end of the junction varies from germline; a read error may be responsible. The chain carries TRBV5-1 and TRBJ2-3; TRBD2 aligns across 8 bases. Germline V gene data show CDR1 as SGHRS and CDR2 as YFSETQ. The CDR3 is 16 residues long. The CDR3 loop is CASSLGLAGSTDTQYF. CDR3 sequence (DNA): TGTGCCAGCAGCTTAGGGTTAGCGGGAAGCACAGATACGCAGTATTTT.

Of note for this clonotype: A much larger clone differs from this one at a single base, so this may be a read error. The V call is TRBV14, the J call TRBJ2-1; TRBD2 is a possible D gene (5 bases). Trimming took 0 bases from V and 4 from J, leaving 16 bases between them. This CDR3 region has 17 residues. Germline-derived CDR1 and CDR2 are SGHDN and FVKESK. Here the CDR3 DNA reads TGTGCCAGCAGCCAAGAACCAGGACTCCCAGGATACAATGAGCAGTTCTTC. As protein: CASSQEPGLPGYNEQFF.

In its sample, this clonotype was seen a few times. The chain is built from TRBV6-2 or TRBV6-3 and TRBJ2-7, with unresolved D. The CDR3 sequence is 13 residues long. Trimming pared 2 bases from V and 2 bases from J, leaving 7 bases between. CDR1 and CDR2 (germline): MNHEY, SVGEGT. Written as DNA, the CDR3 is TGTGCCAGCAGTTACGGCTATGCCTACGAGCAGTACTTC. As protein: CASSYGYAYEQYF.

The chain recombines TRBV6-2 or TRBV6-3 with TRBJ2-1; D is perhaps TRBD2 (5 bases). The CDR3 is 11 residues long. V lost 10 bases and J 8 bases, leaving 12 bases between the germline ends. Germline V lookup: CDR1 MNHEY, CDR2 SVGEGT. For the CDR3, the DNA is TGTGCCACCTTCTCGGGGTATGAGCAGTTCTTC. Its translation: CATFSGYEQFF.